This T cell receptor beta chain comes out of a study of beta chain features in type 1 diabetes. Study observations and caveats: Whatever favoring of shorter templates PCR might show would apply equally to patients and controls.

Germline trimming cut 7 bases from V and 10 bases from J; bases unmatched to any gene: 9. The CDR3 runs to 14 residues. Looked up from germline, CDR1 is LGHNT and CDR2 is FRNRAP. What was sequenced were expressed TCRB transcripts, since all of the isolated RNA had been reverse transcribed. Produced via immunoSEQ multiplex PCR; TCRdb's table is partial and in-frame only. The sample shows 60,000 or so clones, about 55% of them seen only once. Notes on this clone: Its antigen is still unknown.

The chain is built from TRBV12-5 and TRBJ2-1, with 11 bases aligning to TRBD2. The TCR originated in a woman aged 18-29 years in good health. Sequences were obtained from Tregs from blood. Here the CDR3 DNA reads TGTGCTAGTGTCGGGACTAGCGGTATCCCAGAGCAGTTCTTC. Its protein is CASVGTSGIPEQFF.